The rows below give T cell receptor beta chains drawn from one sample of a study of regulatory T cells in long-lasting Graves disease. TCRdb re-called the multiplex PCR reads through MiXCR, storing one row per CDR3 protein. The repertoire includes roughly 610,000 distinct CDR3 sequences, roughly 15% of them detected once, and 18% sits in the top ten. This sample also belongs to another study, concerning T cells in Graves' hyperthyroidism and ophthalmopathy.

Sequenced material: peripheral blood mononuclear cells (PBMCs), taken at new diagnosis, from a patient treated with antithyroid drugs. The receptors originated from a woman aged 25 to 45 with Graves disease. The CDR3 runs from the conserved cysteine through the conserved F or W.

v_gene: TRBV28; j_gene: TRBJ1-2; CDR3aa: CASSDSGTGNYGYTF
v_gene: TRBV5-4; j_gene: TRBJ2-7; CDR3aa: CASSFGVGAGFTYEQYF
v_gene: TRBV28; j_gene: TRBJ2-7; CDR3aa: CASSFGRLVGTPLGYEQYF
v_gene: TRBV3-1; j_gene: TRBJ1-2; CDR3aa: CASSQSGTGGYGYTF
v_gene: TRBV12-3/TRBV12-4; j_gene: TRBJ1-5; CDR3aa: CASSPQARDQPQHF
v_gene: TRBV2; j_gene: TRBJ2-5; CDR3aa: CASSVQREYVTQYF
v_gene: TRBV3-1; j_gene: TRBJ1-2; CDR3aa: CASSRQGAANYGYTF
v_gene: TRBV29-1; j_gene: TRBJ2-7; CDR3aa: CSVKYGTGGTYEQYF
v_gene: TRBV7-2; j_gene: TRBJ1-3; CDR3aa: CASSFTGGNTIYF
v_gene: TRBV6-1; j_gene: TRBJ1-5; CDR3aa: CASSNGQDSNQPQHF
v_gene: TRBV12-3/TRBV12-4; j_gene: TRBJ1-1; CDR3aa: CASSLAGGFEAFF
v_gene: TRBV20-1; j_gene: TRBJ2-1; CDR3aa: CSATGGSGSTGNEQFF
v_gene: TRBV19; j_gene: TRBJ1-2; CDR3aa: CASSIGDRADGYTF
v_gene: TRBV30; j_gene: TRBJ2-5; CDR3aa: CAWSPPGLRETQYF
v_gene: TRBV29-1; j_gene: TRBJ2-7; CDR3aa: CSVEDRRKEQYF
v_gene: TRBV2; j_gene: TRBJ2-2; CDR3aa: CASSVQHRGELFF
v_gene: TRBV28; j_gene: TRBJ1-1; CDR3aa: CATRLPVNTEAFF
v_gene: TRBV7-2; j_gene: TRBJ2-4; CDR3aa: CASSFSGSGENIQYF
v_gene: TRBV28; j_gene: TRBJ2-4; CDR3aa: CASSTGTGLPRAYF
v_gene: TRBV5-1; j_gene: TRBJ2-7; CDR3aa: CASSLRTGDHEQYF
v_gene: TRBV15; j_gene: TRBJ2-3; CDR3aa: CATSSPTGGTDTQYF
v_gene: TRBV7-9; j_gene: TRBJ2-3; CDR3aa: CASSFTSLQYF
v_gene: TRBV5-5; j_gene: TRBJ1-1; CDR3aa: CASSFGGTFKNTEAFF
v_gene: TRBV27; j_gene: TRBJ2-2; CDR3aa: CASSPLGQGTTGELFF
v_gene: TRBV18; j_gene: TRBJ1-1; CDR3aa: CASSPGQVNTEAFF
v_gene: TRBV6-2/TRBV6-3; j_gene: TRBJ1-1; CDR3aa: CASTRLWDTEAFF